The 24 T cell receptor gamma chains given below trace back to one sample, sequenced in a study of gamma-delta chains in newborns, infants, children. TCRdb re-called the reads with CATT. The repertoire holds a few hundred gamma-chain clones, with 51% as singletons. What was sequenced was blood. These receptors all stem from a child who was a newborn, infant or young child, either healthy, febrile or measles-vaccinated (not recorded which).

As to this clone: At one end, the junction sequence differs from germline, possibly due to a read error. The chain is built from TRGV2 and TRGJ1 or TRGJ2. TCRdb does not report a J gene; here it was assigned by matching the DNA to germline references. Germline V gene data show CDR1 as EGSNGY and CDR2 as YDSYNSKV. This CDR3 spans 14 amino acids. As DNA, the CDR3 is TGTGCCAACTGGGACGGGCCGGATTATTATAAGAAACTCTTT. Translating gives CANWDGPDYYKKLF.

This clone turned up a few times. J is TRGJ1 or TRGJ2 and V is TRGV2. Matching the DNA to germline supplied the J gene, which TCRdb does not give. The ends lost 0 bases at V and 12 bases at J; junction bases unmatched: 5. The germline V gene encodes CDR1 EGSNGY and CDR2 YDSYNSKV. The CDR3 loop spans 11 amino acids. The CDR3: CATWDGYGKLF. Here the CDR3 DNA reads TGTGCCACCTGGGACGGGTACGGGAAACTCTTT.

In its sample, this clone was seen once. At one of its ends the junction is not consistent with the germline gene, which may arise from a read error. This CDR3 is CALSASGHTAGWIKIF. In DNA form, the CDR3 reads TGTGCCTTGTCGGCGTCCGGACATACCGCTGGTTGGATCAAGATATTT. The chain combines TRGV9 with TRGJP1. No J segment appears in TCRdb, so it was assigned here by matching the sequence to germline. In germline, CDR1 is GITISATS, CDR2 ISYDGTV (reference sequence). The CDR3 has 16 residues.

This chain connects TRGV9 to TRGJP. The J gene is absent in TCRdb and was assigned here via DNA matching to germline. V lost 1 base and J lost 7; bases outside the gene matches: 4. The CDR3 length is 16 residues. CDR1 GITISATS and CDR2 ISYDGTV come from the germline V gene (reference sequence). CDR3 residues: CALWEVLELGKKIKVF. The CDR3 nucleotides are TGTGCCTTGTGGGAGGTCCTCGAGTTGGGCAAAAAAATCAAGGTATTT.

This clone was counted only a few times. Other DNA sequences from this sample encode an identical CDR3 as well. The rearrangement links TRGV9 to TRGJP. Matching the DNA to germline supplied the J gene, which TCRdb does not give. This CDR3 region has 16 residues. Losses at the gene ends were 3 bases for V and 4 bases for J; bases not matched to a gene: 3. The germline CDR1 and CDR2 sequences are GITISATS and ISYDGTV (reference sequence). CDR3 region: CALWEPQELGKKIKVF. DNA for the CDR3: TGTGCCTTGTGGGAGCCTCAAGAGTTGGGCAAAAAAATCAAGGTATTT.

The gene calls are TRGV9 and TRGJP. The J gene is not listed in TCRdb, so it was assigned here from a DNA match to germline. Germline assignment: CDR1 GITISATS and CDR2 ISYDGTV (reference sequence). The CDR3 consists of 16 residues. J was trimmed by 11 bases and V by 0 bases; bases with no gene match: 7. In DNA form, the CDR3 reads TGTGCCTTGTGGGAGGTGCACGAGGTGGGCAAAAAAATCAAGGTATTT. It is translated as CALWEVHEVGKKIKVF.

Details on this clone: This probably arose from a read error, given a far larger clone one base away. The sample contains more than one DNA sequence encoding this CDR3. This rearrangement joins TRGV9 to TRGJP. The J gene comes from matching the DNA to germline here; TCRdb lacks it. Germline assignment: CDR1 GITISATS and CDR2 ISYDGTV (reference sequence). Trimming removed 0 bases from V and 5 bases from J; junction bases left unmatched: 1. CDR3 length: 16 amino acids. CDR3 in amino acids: CALWEVKELGKKIKVF. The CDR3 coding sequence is TGTGCCTTGTGGGAGGTGAAAGAGTTGGGCAAAAAAATCAAGGTATTT.

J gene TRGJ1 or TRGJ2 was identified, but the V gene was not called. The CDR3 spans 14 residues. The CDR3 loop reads CALWEIRICYKKLF. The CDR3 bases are TGTGCCTTGTGGGAGATTCGGATTTGTTATAAGAAACTCTTT.

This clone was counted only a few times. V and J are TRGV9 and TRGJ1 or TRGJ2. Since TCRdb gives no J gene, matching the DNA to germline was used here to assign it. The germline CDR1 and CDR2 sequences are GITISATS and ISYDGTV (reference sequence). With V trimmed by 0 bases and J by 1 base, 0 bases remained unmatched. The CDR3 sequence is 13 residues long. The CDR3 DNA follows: TGTGCCTTGTGGGAGGTGAATTATTATAAGAAACTCTTT. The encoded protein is CALWEVNYYKKLF.

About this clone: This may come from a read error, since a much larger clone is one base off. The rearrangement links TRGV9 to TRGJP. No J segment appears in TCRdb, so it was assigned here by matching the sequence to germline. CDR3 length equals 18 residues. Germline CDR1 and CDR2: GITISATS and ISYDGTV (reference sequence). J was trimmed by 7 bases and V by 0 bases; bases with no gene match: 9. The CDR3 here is CALWEVQRLELGKKIKVF. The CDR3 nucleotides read TGTGCCTTGTGGGAGGTGCAAAGATTGGAGTTGGGCAAAAAAATCAAGGTATTT.

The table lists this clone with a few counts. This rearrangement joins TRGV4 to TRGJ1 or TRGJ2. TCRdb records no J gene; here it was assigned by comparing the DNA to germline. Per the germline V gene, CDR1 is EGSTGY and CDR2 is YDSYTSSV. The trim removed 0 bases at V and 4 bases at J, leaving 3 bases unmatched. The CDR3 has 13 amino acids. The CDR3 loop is CATWDGGYYKKLF. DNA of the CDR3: TGTGCCACCTGGGATGGGGGGTATTATAAGAAACTCTTT.

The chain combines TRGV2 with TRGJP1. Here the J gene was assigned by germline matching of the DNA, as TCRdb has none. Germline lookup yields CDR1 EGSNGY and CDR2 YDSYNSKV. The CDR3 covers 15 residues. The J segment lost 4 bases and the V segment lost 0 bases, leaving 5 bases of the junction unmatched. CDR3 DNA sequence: TGTGCCACCTGGGACGGGTATAACACTGGTTGGTTCAAGATATTT. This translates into CATWDGYNTGWFKIF.

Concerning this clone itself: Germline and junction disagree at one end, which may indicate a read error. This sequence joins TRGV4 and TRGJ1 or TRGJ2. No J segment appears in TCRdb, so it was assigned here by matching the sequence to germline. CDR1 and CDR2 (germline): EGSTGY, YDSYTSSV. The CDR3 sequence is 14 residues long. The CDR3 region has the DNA TGTGCCAACTGGGATGGGCCAAATTATTATAAGAAACTCTTT. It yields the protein CANWDGPNYYKKLF.

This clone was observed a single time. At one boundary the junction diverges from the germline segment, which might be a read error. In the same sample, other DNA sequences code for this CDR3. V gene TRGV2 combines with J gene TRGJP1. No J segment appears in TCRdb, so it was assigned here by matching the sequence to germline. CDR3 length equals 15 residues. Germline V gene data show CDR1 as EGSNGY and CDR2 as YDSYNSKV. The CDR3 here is CATWDGYTTGWFKIF. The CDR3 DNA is TGTGCCACCTGGGACGGGTATACTACTGGTTGGTTCAAGATATTT.

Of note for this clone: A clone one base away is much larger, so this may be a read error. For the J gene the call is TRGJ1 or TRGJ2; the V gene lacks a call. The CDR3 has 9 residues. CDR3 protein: CALWDAPLF. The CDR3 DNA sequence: TGTGCCTTGTGGGATGCCCCCCTCTTT.

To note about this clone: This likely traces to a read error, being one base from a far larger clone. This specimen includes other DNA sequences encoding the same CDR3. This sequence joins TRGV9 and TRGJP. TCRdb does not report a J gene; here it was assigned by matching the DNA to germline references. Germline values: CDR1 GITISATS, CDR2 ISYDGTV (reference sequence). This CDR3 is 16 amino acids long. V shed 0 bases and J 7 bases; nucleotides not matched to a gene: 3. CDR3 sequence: CALWEVQELGKKIKVF. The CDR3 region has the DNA TGTGCCTTGTGGGAGGTGCAGGAGTTGGGCAAAAAAATCAAGGTATTT.

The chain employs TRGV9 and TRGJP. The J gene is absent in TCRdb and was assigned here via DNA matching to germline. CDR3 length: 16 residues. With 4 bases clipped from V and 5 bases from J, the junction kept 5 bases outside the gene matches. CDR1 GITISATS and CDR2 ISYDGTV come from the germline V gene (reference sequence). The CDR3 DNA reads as TGTGCCTTGTGGGAACTAAAAGAGTTGGGCAAAAAAATCAAGGTATTT. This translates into CALWELKELGKKIKVF.

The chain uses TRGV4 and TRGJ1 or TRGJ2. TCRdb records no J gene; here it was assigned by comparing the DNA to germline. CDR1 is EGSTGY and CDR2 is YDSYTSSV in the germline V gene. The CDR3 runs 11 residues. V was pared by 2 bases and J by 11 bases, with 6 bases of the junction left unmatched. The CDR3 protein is CATWDDWEKLF. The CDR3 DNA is TGTGCCACCTGGGATGATTGGGAGAAACTCTTT.

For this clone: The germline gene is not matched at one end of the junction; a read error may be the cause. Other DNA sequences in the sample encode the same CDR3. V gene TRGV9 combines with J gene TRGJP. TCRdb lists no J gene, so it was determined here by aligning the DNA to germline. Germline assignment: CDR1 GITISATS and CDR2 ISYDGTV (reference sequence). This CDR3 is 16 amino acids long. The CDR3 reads CALWELQELGKKIKVF. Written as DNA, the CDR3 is TGTGCCTTGTGGGAGTTGCAAGAGTTGGGCAAAAAGATCAAGGTATTT.

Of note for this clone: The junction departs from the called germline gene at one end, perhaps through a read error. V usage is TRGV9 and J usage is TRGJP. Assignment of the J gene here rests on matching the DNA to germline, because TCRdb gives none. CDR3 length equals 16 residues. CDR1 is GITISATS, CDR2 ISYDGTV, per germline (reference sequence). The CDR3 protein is CALWELQEVGKKIKVF. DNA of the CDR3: TGTGCCTTGTGGGAGTTGCAAGAGGTGGGCAAAAAAATCAAGGTATTT.

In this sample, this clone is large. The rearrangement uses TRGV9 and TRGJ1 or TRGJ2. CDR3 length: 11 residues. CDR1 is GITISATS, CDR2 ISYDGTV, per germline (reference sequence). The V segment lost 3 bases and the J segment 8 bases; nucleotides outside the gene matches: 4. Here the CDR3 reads CALWEWDKKLF. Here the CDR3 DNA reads TGTGCCTTGTGGGAGTGGGATAAGAAACTCTTT.

The CDR3 protein is CATWDGLYYKKLF. CDR3 DNA: TGTGCCACCTGGGATGGGCTGTATTATAAGAAACTCTTT. The V gene is TRGV4, the J gene TRGJ1 or TRGJ2. TCRdb lists no J gene, so it was determined here by aligning the DNA to germline. The CDR3 consists of 13 residues. The germline V gene has CDR1 EGSTGY and CDR2 YDSYTSSV. Losses at the gene ends were 0 bases for V and 4 bases for J; bases not matched to a gene: 3.

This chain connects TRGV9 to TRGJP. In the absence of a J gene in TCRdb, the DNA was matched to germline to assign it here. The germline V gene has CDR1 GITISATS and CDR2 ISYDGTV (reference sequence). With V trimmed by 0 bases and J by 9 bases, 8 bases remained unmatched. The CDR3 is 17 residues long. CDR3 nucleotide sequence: TGTGCCTTGTGGGAGGTGCAAGTGGTGTTGGGCAAAAAAATCAAGGTATTT. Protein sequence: CALWEVQVVLGKKIKVF.

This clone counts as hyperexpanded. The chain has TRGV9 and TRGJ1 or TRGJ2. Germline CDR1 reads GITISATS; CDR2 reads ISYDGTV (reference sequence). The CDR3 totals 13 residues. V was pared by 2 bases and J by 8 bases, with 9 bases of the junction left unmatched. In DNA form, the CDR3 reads TGTGCCTTGTGGGAGGACACTTGGGATAAGAAACTCTTT. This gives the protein CALWEDTWDKKLF.